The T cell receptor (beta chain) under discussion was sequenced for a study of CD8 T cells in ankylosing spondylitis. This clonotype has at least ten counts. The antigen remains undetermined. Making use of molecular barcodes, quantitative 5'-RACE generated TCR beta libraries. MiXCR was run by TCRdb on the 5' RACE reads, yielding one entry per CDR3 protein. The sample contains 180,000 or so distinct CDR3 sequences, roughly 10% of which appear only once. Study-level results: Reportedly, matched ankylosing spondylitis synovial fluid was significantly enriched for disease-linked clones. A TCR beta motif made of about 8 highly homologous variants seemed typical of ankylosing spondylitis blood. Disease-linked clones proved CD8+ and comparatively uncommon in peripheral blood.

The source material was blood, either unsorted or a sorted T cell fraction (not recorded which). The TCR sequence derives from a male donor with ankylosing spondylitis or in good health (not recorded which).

CDR3 loop: CASSLLDRGSEAFF. The CDR3 coding sequence is TGTGCCAGCAGCCTTCTCGACAGGGGATCCGAAGCTTTCTTT. The gene calls are TRBV3-1 and TRBJ1-1; TRBD1 matches 8 bases. CDR1 and CDR2 from the germline V gene are LGHDT and YNNKEL (reference sequence). This CDR3 comprises 14 residues. The V segment lost 4 bases and the J segment 8 bases; nucleotides outside the gene matches: 9.